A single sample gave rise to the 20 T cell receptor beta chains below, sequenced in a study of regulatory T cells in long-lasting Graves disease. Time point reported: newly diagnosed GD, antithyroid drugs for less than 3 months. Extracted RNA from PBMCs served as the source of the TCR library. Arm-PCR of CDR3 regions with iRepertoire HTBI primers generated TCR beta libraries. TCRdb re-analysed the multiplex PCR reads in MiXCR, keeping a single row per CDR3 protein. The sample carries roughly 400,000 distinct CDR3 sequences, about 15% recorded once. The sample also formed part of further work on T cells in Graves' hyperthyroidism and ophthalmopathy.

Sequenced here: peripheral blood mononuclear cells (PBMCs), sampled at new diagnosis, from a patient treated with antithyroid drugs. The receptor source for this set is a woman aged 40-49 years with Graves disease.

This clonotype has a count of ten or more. For the CDR3, the DNA is TGTGCCAGCAGTTTAGCAACGGACCCTCGTGAGCAGTACTTC. This translates into CASSLATDPREQYF. The chain combines TRBV12-3 or TRBV12-4 with TRBJ2-7; D unclear. This CDR3 comprises 14 residues. V lost 0 bases to trimming and J lost 7 bases, with 13 bases between them.

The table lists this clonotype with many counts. Here the CDR3 reads CASGELGTVSYEQYF. CDR3 sequence (DNA): TGTGCCAGCGGGGAGTTGGGGACAGTATCTTACGAGCAGTACTTC. V usage is TRBV2 and J usage is TRBJ2-7; 7 bases agree with TRBD1. Germline trimming cut 8 bases from V and 4 bases from J; bases unmatched to any gene: 14. CDR3 length: 15 residues. Germline CDR1 is SNHLY and CDR2 is FYNNEI.

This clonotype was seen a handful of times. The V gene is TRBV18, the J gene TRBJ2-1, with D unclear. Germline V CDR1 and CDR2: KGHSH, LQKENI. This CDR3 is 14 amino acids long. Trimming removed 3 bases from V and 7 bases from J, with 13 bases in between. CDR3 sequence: CASSPSYGPNEQFF. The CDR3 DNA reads TGTGCCAGCTCACCTTCATACGGTCCTAATGAGCAGTTCTTC.

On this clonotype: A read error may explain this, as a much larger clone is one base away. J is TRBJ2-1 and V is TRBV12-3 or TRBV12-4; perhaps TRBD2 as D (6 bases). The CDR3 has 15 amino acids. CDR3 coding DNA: TGTGCCGGCAGTCAGCAGGTGGGGGGCTACAATGAGCAGTTCTTC. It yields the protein CAGSQQVGGYNEQFF.

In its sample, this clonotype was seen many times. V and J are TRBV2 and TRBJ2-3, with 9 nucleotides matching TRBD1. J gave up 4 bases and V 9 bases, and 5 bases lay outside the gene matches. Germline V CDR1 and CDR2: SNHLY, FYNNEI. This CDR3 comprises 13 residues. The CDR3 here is CASTGQGPDTQYF. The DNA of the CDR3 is TGTGCCAGTACGGGACAGGGACCAGATACGCAGTATTTT. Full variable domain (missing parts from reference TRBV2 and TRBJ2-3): EPEVTQTPSHQVTQMGQEVILRCVPISNHLYFYWYRQILGQKVEFLVSFYNNEISEKSEIFDDQFSVERPDGSNFTLKIRSTKLEDSAMYFCASTGQGPDTQYFGPGTRLTVL.

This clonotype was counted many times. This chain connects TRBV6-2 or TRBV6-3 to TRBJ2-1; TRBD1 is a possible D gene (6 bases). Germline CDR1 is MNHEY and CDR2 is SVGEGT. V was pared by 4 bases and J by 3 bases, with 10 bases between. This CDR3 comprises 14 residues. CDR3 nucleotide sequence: TGTGCCAGCAGTTTTAGGACAGTCTACAATGAGCAGTTCTTC. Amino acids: CASSFRTVYNEQFF.

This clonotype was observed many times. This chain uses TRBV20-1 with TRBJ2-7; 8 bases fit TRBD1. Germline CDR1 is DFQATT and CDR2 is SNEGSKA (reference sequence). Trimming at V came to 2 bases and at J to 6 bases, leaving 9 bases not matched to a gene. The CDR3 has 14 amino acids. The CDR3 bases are TGCAGTGCTAGACCTCGGGACAGGCCTCTCGAGCAGTACTTC. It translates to CSARPRDRPLEQYF.

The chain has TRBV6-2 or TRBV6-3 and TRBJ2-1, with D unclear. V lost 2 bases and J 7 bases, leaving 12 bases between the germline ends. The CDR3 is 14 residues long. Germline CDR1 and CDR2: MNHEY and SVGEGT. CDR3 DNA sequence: TGTGCCAGCAGTTACGGGCTGACCTGGAATGAGCAGTTCTTC. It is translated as CASSYGLTWNEQFF.

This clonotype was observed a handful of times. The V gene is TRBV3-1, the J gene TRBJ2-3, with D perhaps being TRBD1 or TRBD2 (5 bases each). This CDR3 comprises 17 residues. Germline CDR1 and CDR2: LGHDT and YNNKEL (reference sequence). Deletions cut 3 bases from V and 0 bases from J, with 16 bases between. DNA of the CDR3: TGTGCCAGCAGCCACCGACCGAGGGGAACTAGCACAGATACGCAGTATTTT. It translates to CASSHRPRGTSTDTQYF.

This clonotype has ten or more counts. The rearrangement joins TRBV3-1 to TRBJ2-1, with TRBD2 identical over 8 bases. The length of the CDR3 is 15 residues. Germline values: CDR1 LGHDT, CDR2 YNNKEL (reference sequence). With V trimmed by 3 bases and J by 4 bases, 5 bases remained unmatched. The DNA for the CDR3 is TGTGCCAGCAGCCACAGTAGCGGGGAGTACAATGAGCAGTTCTTC. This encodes CASSHSSGEYNEQFF.

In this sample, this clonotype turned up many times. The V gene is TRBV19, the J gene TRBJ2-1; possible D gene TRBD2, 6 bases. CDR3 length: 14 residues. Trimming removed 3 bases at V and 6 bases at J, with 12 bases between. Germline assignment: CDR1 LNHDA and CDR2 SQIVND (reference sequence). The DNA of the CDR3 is TGTGCCAGTAGTATTGGCGGGACCCCCAATGAGCAGTTCTTC. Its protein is CASSIGGTPNEQFF.

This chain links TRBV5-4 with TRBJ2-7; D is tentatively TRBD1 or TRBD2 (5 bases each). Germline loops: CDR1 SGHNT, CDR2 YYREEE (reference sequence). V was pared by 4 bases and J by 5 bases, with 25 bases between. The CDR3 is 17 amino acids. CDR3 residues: CASSTYEGPSIFDEQYF. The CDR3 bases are TGTGCCAGCAGCACCTATGAGGGACCCTCCATTTTTGACGAGCAGTACTTC.

For the CDR3, the DNA is TGTGCCTGCTCGGCGGGGAACTCTGGAAACACCATATATTTT. Protein sequence: CACSAGNSGNTIYF. The chain links TRBV5-6 to TRBJ1-3; no reliable D call. Deletions cut 10 bases from V and 0 bases from J, with 14 bases between. This CDR3 is built from 14 residues. The germline V gene encodes CDR1 SGHDT and CDR2 YYEEEE.

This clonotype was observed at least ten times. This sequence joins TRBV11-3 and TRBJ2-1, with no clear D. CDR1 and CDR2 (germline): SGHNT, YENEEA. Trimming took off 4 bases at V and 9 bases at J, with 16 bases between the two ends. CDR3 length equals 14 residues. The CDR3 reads CASSSNRVHGEQFF. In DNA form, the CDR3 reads TGTGCCAGCAGCTCCAACCGGGTCCATGGTGAGCAGTTCTTC. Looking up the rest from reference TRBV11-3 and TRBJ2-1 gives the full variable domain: EAGVVQSPRYKIIEKKQPVAFWCNPISGHNTLYWYLQNLGQGPELLIRYENEEAVDDSQLPKDRFSAERLKGVDSTLKIQPAELGDSAVYLCASSSNRVHGEQFFGPGTRLTVL.

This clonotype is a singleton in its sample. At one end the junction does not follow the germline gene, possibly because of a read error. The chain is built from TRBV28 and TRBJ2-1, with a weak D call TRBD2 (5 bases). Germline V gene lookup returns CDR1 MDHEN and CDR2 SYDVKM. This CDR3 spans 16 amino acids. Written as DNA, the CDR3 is TGTACCAGCAGTTTATTAGTATTCTCGGGGTCCAATGAGCAGTTCTTC. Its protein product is CTSSLLVFSGSNEQFF.

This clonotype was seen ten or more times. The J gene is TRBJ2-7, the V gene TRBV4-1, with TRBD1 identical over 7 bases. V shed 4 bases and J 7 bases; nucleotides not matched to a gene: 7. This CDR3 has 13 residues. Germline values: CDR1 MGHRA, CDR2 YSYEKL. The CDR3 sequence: CASSRQGRSEQYF. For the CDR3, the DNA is TGCGCCAGCAGCCGACAGGGACGGAGTGAGCAGTACTTC.

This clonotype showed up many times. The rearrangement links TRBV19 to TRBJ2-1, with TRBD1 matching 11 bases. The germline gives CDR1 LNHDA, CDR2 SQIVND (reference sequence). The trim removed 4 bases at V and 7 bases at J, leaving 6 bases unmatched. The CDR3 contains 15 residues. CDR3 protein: CASSTGQGARNEQFF. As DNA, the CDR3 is TGTGCCAGTAGTACTGGACAGGGGGCGCGGAATGAGCAGTTCTTC. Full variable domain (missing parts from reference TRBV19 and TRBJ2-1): DGGITQSPKYLFRKEGQNVTLSCEQNLNHDAMYWYRQDPGQGLRLIYYSQIVNDFQKGDIAEGYSVSREKKESFPLTVTSAQKNPTAFYLCASSTGQGARNEQFFGPGTRLTVL.

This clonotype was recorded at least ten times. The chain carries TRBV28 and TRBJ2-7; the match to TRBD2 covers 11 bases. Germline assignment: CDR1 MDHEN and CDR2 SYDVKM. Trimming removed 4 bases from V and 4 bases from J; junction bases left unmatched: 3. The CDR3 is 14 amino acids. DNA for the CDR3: TGTGCCAGCAGTTGGGCTAGCGGGAGGTACGAGCAGTACTTC. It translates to CASSWASGRYEQYF.

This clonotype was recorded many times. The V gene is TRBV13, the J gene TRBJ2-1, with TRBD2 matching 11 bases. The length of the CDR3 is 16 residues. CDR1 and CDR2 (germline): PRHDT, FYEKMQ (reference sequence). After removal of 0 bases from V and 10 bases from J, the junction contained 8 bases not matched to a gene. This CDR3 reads CASSLGRLAGPREQFF. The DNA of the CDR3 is TGTGCCAGCAGCTTAGGGCGACTAGCGGGGCCGCGGGAGCAGTTCTTC.

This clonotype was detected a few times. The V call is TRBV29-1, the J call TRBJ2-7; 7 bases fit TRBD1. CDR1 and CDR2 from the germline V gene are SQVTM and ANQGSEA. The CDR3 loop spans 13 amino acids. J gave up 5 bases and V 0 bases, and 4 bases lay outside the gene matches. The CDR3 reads CSVEDGQADEQYF. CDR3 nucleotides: TGCAGCGTTGAAGACGGACAGGCGGACGAGCAGTACTTC.